Shown below are 16 T cell receptor beta chains from a single sample sequenced in a study of tumour-infiltrating T cells in Burkitt lymphoma. Generated by immunoSEQ multiplex PCR, the TCRdb table keeps only in-frame clones and is missing some. Counted here are 2,000 to 3,000 clones, approximately 88% occurring once; the ten biggest clones make up roughly a sixth. The sequenced sample was tumor tissue. These receptors were obtained from a human donor with diffuse large B-cell lymphoma.

This chain links TRBV27 with TRBJ2-1; 7 bases map to TRBD1. The germline CDR1 and CDR2 sequences are MNHEY and SMNVEV (reference sequence). The CDR3 length is 13 residues. V gave up 6 bases and J gave up 7 bases; unmatched junction bases: 6. CDR3: CASRSAGGNEQFF. The CDR3 DNA follows: TGTGCCAGCAGGTCGGCAGGGGGAAATGAGCAGTTCTTC.

This clone has just one count. The chain couples TRBV25-1 to TRBJ2-7; D might be TRBD2 (6 bases). CDR1 and CDR2 from the germline V gene are MGHDK and SYGVNS. Trimming stripped 8 bases from V and 0 bases from J, with 14 bases between. The CDR3 has 14 amino acids. The CDR3, as DNA: TGTGCCAGCTCTCGGGGGAAAAACTCCTACGAGCAGTACTTC. The encoded protein is CASSRGKNSYEQYF.

The J gene is TRBJ2-5, the V gene TRBV14; TRBD2 matches at 14 bases. V trimming: 2 bases; J trimming: 5 bases; junction bases outside the gene matches: 4. Germline assignment: CDR1 SGHDN and CDR2 FVKESK. The CDR3 is 16 amino acids. The CDR3 loop reads CASSQWTSGRRETQYF. The CDR3 DNA is TGTGCCAGCAGCCAATGGACTAGCGGGAGGAGGGAGACCCAGTACTTC. Filled out from reference TRBV14 and TRBJ2-5, the complete variable domain reads EAGVTQFPSHSVIEKGQTVTLRCDPISGHDNLYWYRRVMGKEIKFLLHFVKESKQDESGMPNNRFLAERTGGTYSTLKVQPAELEDSGVYFCASSQWTSGRRETQYFGPGTRLLVL.

The gene calls are TRBV28 and TRBJ1-5, with a weak D call TRBD1 (5 bases). V was clipped by 2 bases and J by 5 bases, with 16 bases between them. CDR3 length equals 16 residues. The germline gives CDR1 MDHEN, CDR2 SYDVKM. The CDR3 is CASSLPALGGDQPQHF. CDR3 nucleotides: TGTGCCAGCAGTTTACCTGCCCTGGGAGGGGATCAGCCCCAGCATTTT.

This clone was seen once. The CDR3 reads CASSVGLTSGSNNEQFF. The CDR3 DNA sequence: TGTGCCAGCAGCGTAGGTTTGACTAGCGGGAGTAACAATGAGCAGTTCTTC. The chain has TRBV9 and TRBJ2-1; TRBD2 agrees at 12 bases. CDR3 length: 17 amino acids. Germline V gives CDR1 SGDLS, CDR2 YYNGEE. Trimming cost V 0 bases and J 5 bases; bases outside gene matches: 6. The entire variable domain, with the rest obtained from reference TRBV9 and TRBJ2-1, is as follows: DSGVTQTPKHLITATGQRVTLRCSPRSGDLSVYWYQQSLDQGLQFLIQYYNGEERAKGNILERFSAQQFPDLHSELNLSSLELGDSALYFCASSVGLTSGSNNEQFFGPGTRLTVL.

V usage is TRBV19 and J usage is TRBJ2-3; D call uncertain. Between the trimmed V and J ends, which lost 3 bases and 0 bases, there was a span of 7 bases. Germline CDR1 reads LNHDA; CDR2 reads SQIVND (reference sequence). The CDR3 sequence is 14 residues long. The CDR3 reads CASSMGQSTDTQYF. Here the CDR3 DNA reads TGTGCCAGTAGTATGGGCCAGAGCACAGATACGCAGTATTTT.

The chain recombines TRBV5-6 with TRBJ1-5; 12 bases line up with TRBD1. Germline lookup yields CDR1 SGHDT and CDR2 YYEEEE. CDR3 length: 16 amino acids. The J segment lost 6 bases and the V segment lost 4 bases, leaving 8 bases of the junction unmatched. CDR3: CASSPGTGGLGQPQHF. CDR3 sequence (DNA): TGTGCCAGCAGCCCCGGGACAGGGGGCTTGGGTCAGCCCCAGCATTTT.

This chain links TRBV2 with TRBJ2-2, with 10 positions matching TRBD2. This CDR3 is 15 amino acids long. After removal of 10 bases from V and 4 bases from J, the junction contained 9 bases not matched to a gene. Germline V CDR1 and CDR2: SNHLY, FYNNEI. This CDR3 reads CATRAGGSATGELFF. The CDR3 nucleotides read TGTGCCACAAGAGCGGGAGGGTCGGCCACCGGGGAGCTGTTTTTT. The full variable domain, in which reference TRBV2 and TRBJ2-2 provide the parts outside the CDR3, is EPEVTQTPSHQVTQMGQEVILRCVPISNHLYFYWYRQILGQKVEFLVSFYNNEISEKSEIFDDQFSVERPDGSNFTLKIRSTKLEDSAMYFCATRAGGSATGELFFGEGSRLTVL.

J is TRBJ1-1 and V is TRBV7-2; D is possibly TRBD1 (5 bases). Looked up from germline, CDR1 is SGHTA and CDR2 is FQGNSA. V was pared by 5 bases and J by 1 base, with 11 bases between. This CDR3 contains 14 residues. The CDR3 region has the DNA TGTGCCAGCAGCCGCCCGGGGGGGAACACTGAAGCTTTCTTT. It codes for CASSRPGGNTEAFF.

The gene calls are TRBV19 and TRBJ1-3; D unclear. The germline gives CDR1 LNHDA, CDR2 SQIVND (reference sequence). Trimming stripped 6 bases from V and 0 bases from J, with 6 bases between. This CDR3 is 13 amino acids long. CDR3 sequence: CASRHVSGNTIYF. In nucleotides, the CDR3 is TGTGCCAGTAGACATGTCTCTGGAAACACCATATATTTT. Supplemented by reference TRBV19 and TRBJ1-3, the full variable domain reads DGGITQSPKYLFRKEGQNVTLSCEQNLNHDAMYWYRQDPGQGLRLIYYSQIVNDFQKGDIAEGYSVSREKKESFPLTVTSAQKNPTAFYLCASRHVSGNTIYFGEGSWLTVV.

This chain connects TRBV18 to TRBJ2-7; possible D gene TRBD1, 6 bases. Germline CDR1 KGHSH, CDR2 LQKENI. Trimming took 3 bases from V and 3 from J, leaving 9 bases between them. This CDR3 has 13 amino acids. CDR3 protein: CASSPRRGYEQYF. In DNA form, the CDR3 reads TGTGCCAGCTCACCCCGCAGGGGCTACGAGCAGTACTTC.

V gene TRBV5-1 combines with J gene TRBJ2-2, with D unclear. V was pared by 7 bases and J by 4 bases, with 11 bases between. The germline V gene encodes CDR1 SGHRS and CDR2 YFSETQ. The CDR3 sequence is 13 residues long. CDR3 coding DNA: TGCGCCAGCTCGCATTGGGGCACCGGGGAGCTGTTTTTT. This sequence encodes CASSHWGTGELFF.

The rearrangement links TRBV5-1 to TRBJ1-1; possible D gene TRBD1, 6 bases. Germline values: CDR1 SGHRS, CDR2 YFSETQ. The CDR3 contains 12 residues. V was trimmed by 5 bases and J by 7 bases, leaving 12 bases between them. CDR3 nucleotides: TGCGCCAGCAGGGGGGCGTCTGATGAAGCTTTCTTT. This sequence encodes CASRGASDEAFF.

The genes are TRBV5-5 and TRBJ2-6, with D maybe TRBD1 (6 bases). V dropped 6 bases and J dropped 1 base, with 11 bases sitting between them. CDR3 length equals 15 residues. CDR1 and CDR2 from the germline V gene are SGHKS and YYEKEE (reference sequence). CDR3 coding DNA: TGTGCCAGCACCTCAGGGGTATCTGGGGCCAACGTCCTGACTTTC. Translated: CASTSGVSGANVLTF.

The chain recombines TRBV25-1 with TRBJ2-5; unclear D gene. Germline loops: CDR1 MGHDK, CDR2 SYGVNS. CDR3 length: 17 amino acids. V was pared by 0 bases and J by 1 base, with 15 bases between. CDR3 bases: TGTGCCAGCAGTGAATATTACCAGGCCACTCCCCAAGAGACCCAGTACTTC. It encodes CASSEYYQATPQETQYF.

This sequence joins TRBV7-9 and TRBJ1-5, with TRBD1 as a possible D gene (6 bases). Germline V gene data show CDR1 as SEHNR and CDR2 as FQNEAQ (reference sequence). The germline V and J ends were trimmed by 5 bases and 7 bases, with 15 bases remaining between them. This CDR3 contains 14 residues. DNA for the CDR3: TGTGCCAGCAGCAAAGGGGGTGTTGGGCAGCCCCAGCATTTT. Translated, it gives CASSKGGVGQPQHF. The variable domain in full, with the rest retrieved from reference TRBV7-9 and TRBJ1-5, is DTGVSQNPRHKITKRGQNVTFRCDPISEHNRLYWYRQTLGQGPEFLTYFQNEAQLEKSRLLSDRFSAERPKGSFSTLEIQRTEQGDSAMYLCASSKGGVGQPQHFGDGTRLSIL.